The rows below give T cell receptor beta chains drawn from one sample of a study of cytomegalovirus exposure and HLA in healthy donors. Clones were sequenced by immunoSEQ multiplex PCR, and TCRdb holds only the in-frame ones, with some missing. The sample lists 110,000 or so clones, 88% occurring once. The sample consisted of PBMCs. The receptor set was obtained from a young woman in good health and CMV-seronegative. Both conserved end residues are part of each CDR3. The D gene is left open where the match is weak. Not every row has a clone size; where given, it reads once, few, many or a size class.

>NA|TRBJ1-3|TRBV5-6|few
CASSATITGNSGNTIYF
TGTGCCAGCAGCGCGACGATTACAGGGAACTCTGGAAACACCATATATTTT
>TRBD2|TRBJ2-7|TRBV19|NA
CASSGREFHEQYF
TGTGCCAGTAGCGGGCGGGAGTTCCACGAGCAGTACTTC
>NA|TRBJ1-6|TRBV30|NA
CACSAGLLF
TGTGCCTGTTCTGCGGGCCTGTTATTT
>TRBD1|TRBJ1-2|TRBV18|NA
CASSPPSDRVGGYTF
TGTGCCAGCTCACCACCTTCTGACAGGGTGGGAGGCTACACCTTC
>TRBD2|TRBJ2-3|TRBV7-9|NA
CATGTITDTQYF
TGTGCCACGGGGACTATCACAGATACGCAGTATTTT
>TRBD1|TRBJ1-1|TRBV29-1|NA
CSVEEARTGEAFF
TGCAGCGTTGAAGAGGCTAGGACAGGGGAAGCTTTCTTT
>NA|TRBJ2-2|TRBV13|NA
CASSLEAGPTGELFF
TGTGCCAGCAGCTTAGAGGCGGGACCCACCGGGGAGCTGTTTTTT
>NA|TRBJ2-2|TRBV29-1|NA
CSVDSWGSGGELFF
TGCAGCGTTGATTCTTGGGGTTCGGGAGGGGAGCTGTTTTTT
>TRBD1|TRBJ1-5|TRBV4-2|NA
CASSQTGTGTEPQHF
TGTGCCAGCAGCCAGACCGGGACAGGGACTGAGCCCCAGCATTTT
>NA|TRBJ2-5|TRBV7-2|NA
CASSSLGGAIKETQYF
TGTGCCAGCAGCTCGTTGGGGGGGGCTATTAAAGAGACCCAGTACTTC
>TRBD2|TRBJ2-6|TRBV18|NA
CASSPEAGALPGANVLTF
TGTGCCAGCTCACCGGAAGCGGGGGCTCTACCTGGGGCCAACGTCCTGACTTTC
>NA|TRBJ2-3|TRBV6-1|NA
CASSVQNTQYF
TGTGCCAGCAGTGTTCAAAATACGCAGTATTTT
>TRBD1|TRBJ1-3|TRBV10-1|few
CARRDRESGNTIYF
TGCGCCAGAAGGGACAGGGAGTCTGGAAACACCATATATTTT
>NA|TRBJ1-1|TRBV25-1|NA
CASRGDGGTEAFF
TGTGCCAGCAGGGGCGACGGTGGCACTGAAGCTTTCTTT
>NA|TRBJ2-7|TRBV5-4|NA
CASSLEGESQYF
TGTGCCAGCAGCTTGGAAGGGGAATCGCAGTACTTC
>NA|TRBJ1-6|TRBV7-2|NA
CASSPSRYQAPNSPLHF
TGTGCCAGCAGCCCTAGCAGGTATCAAGCCCCGAATTCACCCCTCCACTTT
>TRBD2|TRBJ2-1|TRBV2|NA
CASSPATSGRSKFSYNEQFF
TGTGCCAGCAGTCCCGCTACTAGCGGGCGTTCTAAATTCTCCTACAATGAGCAGTTCTTC
>TRBD1|TRBJ1-5|TRBV28|NA
CASRDRGLQPQHF
TGTGCCAGCCGCGACAGGGGGCTTCAGCCCCAGCATTTT
>NA|TRBJ1-1|TRBV2|NA
CASSLSNTEAFF
TGTGCCAGCAGTTTGTCAAACACTGAAGCTTTCTTT
>TRBD2|TRBJ2-1|TRBV5-4|NA
CASSLFGGLGYNEQFF
TGTGCCAGCAGCTTGTTCGGGGGGTTGGGCTACAATGAGCAGTTCTTC
>NA|TRBJ2-2|TRBV27|NA
CASSLHGGGELFF
TGTGCCAGCAGTCTCCACGGGGGCGGGGAGCTGTTTTTT
>TRBD1|TRBJ1-1|TRBV7-2|NA
CASSSQGDTEAFF
TGTGCCAGCAGCTCACAGGGGGACACTGAAGCTTTCTTT
>NA|TRBJ2-7|TRBV4-1|NA
CASSQGVDYEQYF
TGCGCCAGCAGCCAGGGAGTGGACTACGAGCAGTACTTC
>NA|TRBJ2-1|TRBV9|NA
CASSVDQGMEQFF
TGTGCCAGCAGCGTAGACCAGGGGATGGAGCAGTTCTTC
>NA|TRBJ2-7|TRBV7-2|NA
CASSLARSSYEQYF
TGTGCCAGCAGCTTAGCGCGGAGCTCCTACGAGCAGTACTTC
>TRBD1|TRBJ1-1|TRBV18|few
CASSPETGGRTEAFF
TGTGCCAGCTCACCAGAAACAGGGGGACGGACTGAAGCTTTCTTT
>NA|TRBJ2-7|TRBV6-6|NA
CASRGLAATYEQYF
TGTGCCAGCCGGGGGCTAGCGGCTACCTACGAGCAGTACTTC
>NA|TRBJ2-7|TRBV5-6|NA
CASSLVGYEQYF
TGTGCCAGCAGCTTGGTCGGCTACGAGCAGTACTTC
>NA|TRBJ2-7|TRBV6-6|NA
CASTRAGSSYEQYF
TGTGCCAGCACCCGAGCCGGGTCATCCTACGAGCAGTACTTC
>TRBD2|TRBJ2-7|TRBV10-3|NA
CATGTSGSSYEQYF
TGTGCCACAGGGACTAGCGGGAGTTCCTACGAGCAGTACTTC
>NA|TRBJ2-1|TRBV29-1|NA
CSAGTSGYNEQFF
TGCAGCGCCGGGACCAGCGGGTACAATGAGCAGTTCTTC
>TRBD2|TRBJ2-3|TRBV6-5|NA
CASSHSGRGLGSQYF
TGTGCCAGCAGTCACAGCGGGCGGGGGTTGGGGTCGCAGTATTTT
>NA|TRBJ1-5|TRBV27|once
CASSLSSNQPQHF
TGTGCCAGCAGTTTGAGTAGCAATCAGCCCCAGCATTTT
>TRBD2|TRBJ2-2|TRBV4-1|NA
CASESSGVGVGELFF
TGCGCCAGCGAGTCTAGCGGGGTAGGGGTCGGGGAGCTGTTTTTT
>NA|TRBJ2-7|TRBV30|NA
CAWSLGTNVEQYF
TGTGCCTGGAGCCTAGGAACGAATGTGGAGCAGTACTTC
>TRBD2|TRBJ2-7|TRBV28|NA
CASSSSGKVSYEQYF
TGTGCCAGCAGCTCCAGCGGGAAGGTTTCCTACGAGCAGTACTTC
>NA|TRBJ2-7|TRBV2|NA
CASRTDSNEQYF
TGTGCCAGCAGAACGGACTCAAACGAGCAGTACTTC
>TRBD2|TRBJ2-2|TRBV5-4|few
CASSWGTSGGENTGELFF
TGTGCCAGCAGCTGGGGGACTAGCGGGGGCGAGAACACCGGGGAGCTGTTTTTT
>NA|TRBJ1-4|TRBV7-2|NA
CASSLAGRGGEKLFF
TGTGCCAGCAGCTTAGCAGGGAGGGGTGGTGAAAAACTGTTTTTT
>NA|TRBJ2-1|TRBV30|NA
CAWSASTDSYNEQFF
TGTGCCTGGAGTGCCAGCACAGACTCCTACAATGAGCAGTTCTTC
>TRBD2|TRBJ2-3|TRBV19|NA
CASSIRGGRLSTDTQYF
TGTGCCAGTAGTATACGGGGGGGGCGGCTTAGCACAGATACGCAGTATTTT
>TRBD2|TRBJ2-2|TRBV15|few
CATSQTSGNTGELFF
TGTGCCACCAGCCAGACTAGCGGGAACACCGGGGAGCTGTTTTTT
>NA|TRBJ1-6|TRBV7-9|NA
CASSFPQGISPLHF
TGTGCCAGCAGCTTTCCACAGGGAATTTCACCCCTCCACTTT
>NA|TRBJ1-3|TRBV2|NA
CASSVQRADTIYF
TGTGCCAGCAGTGTGCAGAGGGCAGACACCATATATTTT
>TRBD1|TRBJ2-5|TRBV30|NA
CAWSHDRAYQETQYF
TGTGCCTGGAGCCACGACAGGGCCTACCAAGAGACCCAGTACTTC
>TRBD1|TRBJ2-7|TRBV27|NA
CASRPSTGDYEQYF
TGTGCCAGCAGACCATCGACAGGGGACTACGAGCAGTACTTC
>NA|TRBJ2-3|TRBV7-8|NA
CASSRAPDTQYF
TGTGCCAGCAGCCGAGCCCCAGATACGCAGTATTTT
>NA|TRBJ1-2|TRBV2|NA
CASSVAAGSGGYTF
TGTGCCAGCAGTGTCGCGGCGGGAAGTGGTGGCTACACCTTC